This T cell receptor (beta chain) was identified in a study of blood T cell repertoires in COVID-19. The wider study: Acute-phase and convalescent COVID-19 samples originated in the United States, Italy and Spain. The cDNA or gDNA used as material had been derived from T cells, B-cell-depleted T cells, or PBMCs.

Methods used by the authors: By means of reference gene primer amplification, nucleated cell counts were estimated. The data were produced by immunoSEQ multiplex PCR, yet TCRdb's version contains in-frame clones alone and is incomplete. That table furnishes V, J and clone size, whereas the DNA furnished D and trimming. Among 140,000 or so clones listed, 85% to 90% were seen once. The TCR originated in a woman aged 50 to 60 with active or convalescent COVID-19. Source material: peripheral blood.

The CDR3 protein is CASSTPQMNTEAFF. The CDR3 DNA reads as TGTGCCAGCAGCACCCCTCAGATGAACACTGAAGCTTTCTTT. The chain joins TRBV11-1 to TRBJ1-1, with D uncertain. CDR1 SGHAT and CDR2 FQDESV come from the germline V gene (reference sequence). The V end was cut by 5 bases, the J end by 0 bases, with 10 bases between. This CDR3 has 14 residues.